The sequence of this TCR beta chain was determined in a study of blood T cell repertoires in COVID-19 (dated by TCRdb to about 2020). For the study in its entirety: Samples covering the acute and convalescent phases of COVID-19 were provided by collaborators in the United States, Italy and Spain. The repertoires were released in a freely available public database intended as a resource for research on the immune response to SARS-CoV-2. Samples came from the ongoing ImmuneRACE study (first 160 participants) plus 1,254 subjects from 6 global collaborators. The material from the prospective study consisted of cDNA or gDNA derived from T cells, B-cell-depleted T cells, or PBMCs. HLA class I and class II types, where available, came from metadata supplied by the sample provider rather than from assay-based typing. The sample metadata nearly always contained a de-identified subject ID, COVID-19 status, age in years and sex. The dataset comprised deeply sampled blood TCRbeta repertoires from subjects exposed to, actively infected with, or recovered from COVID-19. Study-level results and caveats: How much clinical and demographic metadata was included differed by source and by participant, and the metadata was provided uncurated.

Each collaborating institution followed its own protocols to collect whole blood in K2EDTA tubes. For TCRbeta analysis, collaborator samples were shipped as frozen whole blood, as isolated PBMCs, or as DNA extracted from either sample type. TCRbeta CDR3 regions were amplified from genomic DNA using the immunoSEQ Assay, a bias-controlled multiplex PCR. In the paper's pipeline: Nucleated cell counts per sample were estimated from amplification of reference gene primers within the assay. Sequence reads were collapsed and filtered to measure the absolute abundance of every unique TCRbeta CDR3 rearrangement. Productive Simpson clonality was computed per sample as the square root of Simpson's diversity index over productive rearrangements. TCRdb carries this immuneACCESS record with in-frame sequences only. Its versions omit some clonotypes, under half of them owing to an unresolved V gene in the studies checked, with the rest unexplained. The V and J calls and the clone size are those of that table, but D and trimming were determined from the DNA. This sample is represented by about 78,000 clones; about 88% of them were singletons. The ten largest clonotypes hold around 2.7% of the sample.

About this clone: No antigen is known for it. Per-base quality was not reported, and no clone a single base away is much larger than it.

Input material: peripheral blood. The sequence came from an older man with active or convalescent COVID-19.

The nucleotide sequence is TGTGCCAGCAGCTTATTTAGGGGGAAACTGTTTTTT. Its amino acids are CASSLFRGKLFF. The chain is assembled from TRBV7-2 and TRBJ1-4, and possibly TRBD1, on 6 matching bases. Cut back by 2 bases and 11 bases, the V and J ends lie 9 bases apart. Inclusive of the bounding cysteine and phenylalanine, the CDR3 is 12 residues long. The sequence is cut down to CDR3 DNA, 36 bases in frame from base 1. For CDR1 and CDR2, the germline V gene lists SGHTA and FQGNSA. The variable domain in full, with residues beyond the CDR3 obtained from the reference TRBV7-2 and TRBJ1-4 genes, is GAGVSQSPSNKVTEKGKDVELRCDPISGHTALYWYRQSLGQGLEFLIYFQGNSAPDKSGLPSDRFSAERTGGSVSTLTIQRTQQEDSAVYLCASSLFRGKLFFGSGTQLSVL.